This T cell receptor beta chain comes out of a study of human T cells and chemical hapten exposure. Documented time point: pre-sensitization, week 0. The treatment was: therapeutic diphenylcyclopropenone sensitization with weekly scalp DPC. The table lists this clonotype with many counts. This CDR3 comprises 14 residues. V was clipped by 2 bases and J by 9 bases, with 15 bases between them. Germline-derived CDR1 and CDR2 are SGHRS and YFSETQ. TCRdb independently ran MiXCR on the RACE reads; one entry per CDR3 protein. The sample includes over 300,000 distinct CDR3 sequences, roughly 4.6% of them seen just once.

The chain employs TRBV5-1 and TRBJ2-1, with a weak D call TRBD1 (5 bases). Sequenced here: whole blood, sampled in connection with sensitization to the hapten diphenylcyclopropenone (DPC). The sequence was collected from a woman between 45 and 65 years old with alopecia areata. Some clones in this sample may be carry-over from other donors' samples. This CDR3 reads CASSLKPGYGEQFF. CDR3 DNA: TGCGCCAGCAGCTTAAAGCCAGGGTACGGTGAGCAGTTCTTC.